The 14 T cell receptor beta chains below all came from one sample that was sequenced in a study of blood T cells in healthy people across ages. Sample-barcoded 5' priming and a J-beta primer mix drove a second PCR of about 6 to 12 cycles. TCRdb processed the 5' RACE reads anew with MiXCR; each CDR3 protein has one entry. The sample includes over 1,200,000 distinct CDR3 sequences, approximately 60% of them seen just once. Input material: blood. The origin of the receptors is a man between 18 and 35 years old in good health.

The chain uses TRBV10-3 and TRBJ1-2; D might be TRBD1 (6 bases). This CDR3 region has 15 residues. With 0 bases removed from V and 0 bases from J, the gap between germline ends came to 8 bases. Per the germline V gene, CDR1 is ENHRY and CDR2 is SYGVKD. The CDR3 DNA reads as TGTGCCATCAGTGAGTCCGGGACATCTAACTATGGCTACACCTTC. Protein product: CAISESGTSNYGYTF.

This clonotype has only a few counts. The chain is built from TRBV7-9 and TRBJ2-5; maybe TRBD1 (6 bases). The CDR3 extends over 15 amino acids. Germline V lookup: CDR1 SEHNR, CDR2 FQNEAQ (reference sequence). V was shortened by 6 bases and J by 3 bases, with 17 bases between the two germline ends. The CDR3 DNA reads TGTGCCAGCAGTTCTACAGGGACCCGCAAAGAGACCCAGTACTTC. Its translation is CASSSTGTRKETQYF.

The gene calls are TRBV29-1 and TRBJ1-1; TRBD1 agrees at 7 bases. This CDR3 spans 13 amino acids. The V gene's germline CDR1 is SQVTM and CDR2 ANQGSEA. J gave up 4 bases and V 1 base, and 3 bases lay outside the gene matches. For the CDR3, the DNA is TGCAGCGTTGAAGGCACAGGGGTCACTGAAGCTTTCTTT. It translates to CSVEGTGVTEAFF.

The CDR3: CASTTKWAVPSTDTQYF. CDR3 in DNA: TGTGCCAGCACTACAAAATGGGCGGTACCTAGCACAGATACGCAGTATTTT. The rearrangement uses TRBV6-1 and TRBJ2-3; no clear D. Germline CDR1 MNHNS, CDR2 SASEGT. CDR3 size: 17 residues. Trimming stripped 7 bases from V and 0 bases from J, with 20 bases between.

This clonotype was detected many times. This rearrangement joins TRBV4-3 to TRBJ1-5; 7 positions match TRBD1. The CDR3 length is 17 residues. Trimming at V came to 4 bases and at J to 7 bases, leaving 16 bases not matched to a gene. The germline V gene encodes CDR1 LGHNA and CDR2 YSLEER. For the CDR3, the DNA is TGCGCCAGCAGCCCCACCCTCGACAGGGCCCGAGGGCAGCCCCAGCATTTT. The encoded protein is CASSPTLDRARGQPQHF.

This chain connects TRBV2 to TRBJ2-7; D may match TRBD1 or TRBD2 (5 bases each). The CDR3 length is 13 residues. The germline gives CDR1 SNHLY, CDR2 FYNNEI. The V end was cut by 8 bases, the J end by 1 base, with 12 bases between. Here the CDR3 reads CASFGTESYEQYF. CDR3 DNA sequence: TGTGCCAGCTTTGGGACGGAATCCTACGAGCAGTACTTC.

J is TRBJ1-5 and V is TRBV12-3 or TRBV12-4, with a weak D call TRBD1 (5 bases). V was trimmed by 6 bases and J by 5 bases, leaving 14 bases between them. The CDR3 runs to 14 residues. The CDR3 here is CASSYRGTYQPQHF. CDR3 DNA: TGTGCCAGCAGCTATAGAGGGACGTATCAGCCCCAGCATTTT.

This clonotype was counted between two and nine times. V gene TRBV6-1 combines with J gene TRBJ1-1; the D is unclear. Trimming removed 2 bases at V and 0 bases at J, with 4 bases between. Germline CDR1 reads MNHNS; CDR2 reads SASEGT. CDR3 length: 13 amino acids. CDR3 protein: CASSETLNTEAFF. The CDR3 DNA sequence: TGTGCCAGCAGTGAAACCCTGAACACTGAAGCTTTCTTT.

The rearrangement joins TRBV27 to TRBJ2-1, with a tentative D call TRBD2 (6 bases). The V end lost 0 bases, the J end lost 6 bases, and 18 bases lay between the germline ends. CDR3 length: 17 amino acids. Germline V lookup: CDR1 MNHEY, CDR2 SMNVEV (reference sequence). CDR3 sequence: CASSLSWRAGGTNEQFF. The DNA for the CDR3 is TGTGCCAGCAGTTTATCATGGAGGGCTGGCGGGACCAATGAGCAGTTCTTC.

The chain uses TRBV9 and TRBJ2-1; TRBD2 agrees at 8 bases. The ends lost 5 bases at V and 6 bases at J; junction bases unmatched: 10. The CDR3 is 15 amino acids. Germline V gene sequence: CDR1 SGDLS, CDR2 YYNGEE. Here the CDR3 reads CASRPVERESNEQFF. For the CDR3, the DNA is TGTGCCAGCAGGCCGGTGGAGCGGGAGAGCAATGAGCAGTTCTTC.

The table lists this clonotype with a few counts. The V and J genes are TRBV7-2 and TRBJ2-5, with 8 bases aligning to TRBD1. Germline CDR1 is SGHTA and CDR2 is FQGNSA. This CDR3 comprises 16 residues. Trimming removed 6 bases from V and 3 bases from J; junction bases left unmatched: 12. CDR3 DNA sequence: TGTGCCAGCAGTCCCCGACGGACAGGGTATAAAGAGACCCAGTACTTC. It specifies CASSPRRTGYKETQYF.

This clonotype was counted only a few times. The chain has TRBV29-1 and TRBJ2-7, with TRBD1 identical over 7 bases. The ends lost 6 bases at V and 5 bases at J; junction bases unmatched: 7. The CDR3 loop spans 12 amino acids. Germline V gene sequence: CDR1 SQVTM, CDR2 ANQGSEA. In DNA form, the CDR3 reads TGCAGCGTCCACCTAGGACAGGACGAGCAGTACTTC. This sequence encodes CSVHLGQDEQYF.

The rearrangement joins TRBV20-1 to TRBJ2-4; D not certain. The DNA end lines up better with TRBJ2-7; the J call may be wrong. The CDR3 is 13 amino acids. Germline V gene data show CDR1 as DFQATT and CDR2 as SNEGSKA (reference sequence). The CDR3 DNA sequence: TGCAGTGCTAGAGCGCCCCCCGGAACCGAGCAGTACTTC. Residues: CSARAPPGTEQYF.

This chain joins TRBV27 and TRBJ1-5; D ambiguous. Germline CDR1 MNHEY, CDR2 SMNVEV (reference sequence). This CDR3 contains 14 residues. V was trimmed by 2 bases and J by 3 bases, leaving 8 bases between them. CDR3 residues: CASSLAWNNQPQHF. In DNA form, the CDR3 reads TGTGCCAGCAGTTTAGCCTGGAACAATCAGCCCCAGCATTTT.